This T cell receptor (beta chain) was recovered during a study of metastatic and nonmetastatic thyroid tumors. The overall study: The authors compared repertoires across blood and tumor or nodule tissue from malignant and benign thyroid patients. Study results and caveats: A significant increase in TCR beta diversity was reportedly seen in malignant thyroid tumors relative to benign nodules, in blood and tumor.

As originally analysed: What underpinned the distant-metastasis classifier for papillary thyroid cancer was the set of CDR3 differences across clinicopathological groups. TCRdb used MiXCR to call clones anew from the PCR reads. TCRdb assigned the V and J calls; the authors' analysis was not used. The table has about 38,000 clones, roughly 27% seen once. The table lists this clone with a few counts. Its antigen is unidentified. Per germline, CDR1 MNHEY and CDR2 SVGEGT. The J segment lost 1 base and the V segment lost 6 bases, leaving 3 bases of the junction unmatched. The CDR3 covers 14 residues. All patients were untreated before thyroid surgery.

The chain recombines TRBV6-2 or TRBV6-3 with TRBJ2-7; TRBD1 matches 10 bases. The receptor's source is a female donor with papillary thyroid cancer or a benign thyroid nodule (not recorded which). Some clones in this sample may be carry-over from other donors' samples. The sequenced material came from blood. In DNA, the CDR3 is TGTGCCAGCAGGCCGGGACAGGGGTCCTACGAGCAGTACTTC. Amino acids: CASRPGQGSYEQYF.